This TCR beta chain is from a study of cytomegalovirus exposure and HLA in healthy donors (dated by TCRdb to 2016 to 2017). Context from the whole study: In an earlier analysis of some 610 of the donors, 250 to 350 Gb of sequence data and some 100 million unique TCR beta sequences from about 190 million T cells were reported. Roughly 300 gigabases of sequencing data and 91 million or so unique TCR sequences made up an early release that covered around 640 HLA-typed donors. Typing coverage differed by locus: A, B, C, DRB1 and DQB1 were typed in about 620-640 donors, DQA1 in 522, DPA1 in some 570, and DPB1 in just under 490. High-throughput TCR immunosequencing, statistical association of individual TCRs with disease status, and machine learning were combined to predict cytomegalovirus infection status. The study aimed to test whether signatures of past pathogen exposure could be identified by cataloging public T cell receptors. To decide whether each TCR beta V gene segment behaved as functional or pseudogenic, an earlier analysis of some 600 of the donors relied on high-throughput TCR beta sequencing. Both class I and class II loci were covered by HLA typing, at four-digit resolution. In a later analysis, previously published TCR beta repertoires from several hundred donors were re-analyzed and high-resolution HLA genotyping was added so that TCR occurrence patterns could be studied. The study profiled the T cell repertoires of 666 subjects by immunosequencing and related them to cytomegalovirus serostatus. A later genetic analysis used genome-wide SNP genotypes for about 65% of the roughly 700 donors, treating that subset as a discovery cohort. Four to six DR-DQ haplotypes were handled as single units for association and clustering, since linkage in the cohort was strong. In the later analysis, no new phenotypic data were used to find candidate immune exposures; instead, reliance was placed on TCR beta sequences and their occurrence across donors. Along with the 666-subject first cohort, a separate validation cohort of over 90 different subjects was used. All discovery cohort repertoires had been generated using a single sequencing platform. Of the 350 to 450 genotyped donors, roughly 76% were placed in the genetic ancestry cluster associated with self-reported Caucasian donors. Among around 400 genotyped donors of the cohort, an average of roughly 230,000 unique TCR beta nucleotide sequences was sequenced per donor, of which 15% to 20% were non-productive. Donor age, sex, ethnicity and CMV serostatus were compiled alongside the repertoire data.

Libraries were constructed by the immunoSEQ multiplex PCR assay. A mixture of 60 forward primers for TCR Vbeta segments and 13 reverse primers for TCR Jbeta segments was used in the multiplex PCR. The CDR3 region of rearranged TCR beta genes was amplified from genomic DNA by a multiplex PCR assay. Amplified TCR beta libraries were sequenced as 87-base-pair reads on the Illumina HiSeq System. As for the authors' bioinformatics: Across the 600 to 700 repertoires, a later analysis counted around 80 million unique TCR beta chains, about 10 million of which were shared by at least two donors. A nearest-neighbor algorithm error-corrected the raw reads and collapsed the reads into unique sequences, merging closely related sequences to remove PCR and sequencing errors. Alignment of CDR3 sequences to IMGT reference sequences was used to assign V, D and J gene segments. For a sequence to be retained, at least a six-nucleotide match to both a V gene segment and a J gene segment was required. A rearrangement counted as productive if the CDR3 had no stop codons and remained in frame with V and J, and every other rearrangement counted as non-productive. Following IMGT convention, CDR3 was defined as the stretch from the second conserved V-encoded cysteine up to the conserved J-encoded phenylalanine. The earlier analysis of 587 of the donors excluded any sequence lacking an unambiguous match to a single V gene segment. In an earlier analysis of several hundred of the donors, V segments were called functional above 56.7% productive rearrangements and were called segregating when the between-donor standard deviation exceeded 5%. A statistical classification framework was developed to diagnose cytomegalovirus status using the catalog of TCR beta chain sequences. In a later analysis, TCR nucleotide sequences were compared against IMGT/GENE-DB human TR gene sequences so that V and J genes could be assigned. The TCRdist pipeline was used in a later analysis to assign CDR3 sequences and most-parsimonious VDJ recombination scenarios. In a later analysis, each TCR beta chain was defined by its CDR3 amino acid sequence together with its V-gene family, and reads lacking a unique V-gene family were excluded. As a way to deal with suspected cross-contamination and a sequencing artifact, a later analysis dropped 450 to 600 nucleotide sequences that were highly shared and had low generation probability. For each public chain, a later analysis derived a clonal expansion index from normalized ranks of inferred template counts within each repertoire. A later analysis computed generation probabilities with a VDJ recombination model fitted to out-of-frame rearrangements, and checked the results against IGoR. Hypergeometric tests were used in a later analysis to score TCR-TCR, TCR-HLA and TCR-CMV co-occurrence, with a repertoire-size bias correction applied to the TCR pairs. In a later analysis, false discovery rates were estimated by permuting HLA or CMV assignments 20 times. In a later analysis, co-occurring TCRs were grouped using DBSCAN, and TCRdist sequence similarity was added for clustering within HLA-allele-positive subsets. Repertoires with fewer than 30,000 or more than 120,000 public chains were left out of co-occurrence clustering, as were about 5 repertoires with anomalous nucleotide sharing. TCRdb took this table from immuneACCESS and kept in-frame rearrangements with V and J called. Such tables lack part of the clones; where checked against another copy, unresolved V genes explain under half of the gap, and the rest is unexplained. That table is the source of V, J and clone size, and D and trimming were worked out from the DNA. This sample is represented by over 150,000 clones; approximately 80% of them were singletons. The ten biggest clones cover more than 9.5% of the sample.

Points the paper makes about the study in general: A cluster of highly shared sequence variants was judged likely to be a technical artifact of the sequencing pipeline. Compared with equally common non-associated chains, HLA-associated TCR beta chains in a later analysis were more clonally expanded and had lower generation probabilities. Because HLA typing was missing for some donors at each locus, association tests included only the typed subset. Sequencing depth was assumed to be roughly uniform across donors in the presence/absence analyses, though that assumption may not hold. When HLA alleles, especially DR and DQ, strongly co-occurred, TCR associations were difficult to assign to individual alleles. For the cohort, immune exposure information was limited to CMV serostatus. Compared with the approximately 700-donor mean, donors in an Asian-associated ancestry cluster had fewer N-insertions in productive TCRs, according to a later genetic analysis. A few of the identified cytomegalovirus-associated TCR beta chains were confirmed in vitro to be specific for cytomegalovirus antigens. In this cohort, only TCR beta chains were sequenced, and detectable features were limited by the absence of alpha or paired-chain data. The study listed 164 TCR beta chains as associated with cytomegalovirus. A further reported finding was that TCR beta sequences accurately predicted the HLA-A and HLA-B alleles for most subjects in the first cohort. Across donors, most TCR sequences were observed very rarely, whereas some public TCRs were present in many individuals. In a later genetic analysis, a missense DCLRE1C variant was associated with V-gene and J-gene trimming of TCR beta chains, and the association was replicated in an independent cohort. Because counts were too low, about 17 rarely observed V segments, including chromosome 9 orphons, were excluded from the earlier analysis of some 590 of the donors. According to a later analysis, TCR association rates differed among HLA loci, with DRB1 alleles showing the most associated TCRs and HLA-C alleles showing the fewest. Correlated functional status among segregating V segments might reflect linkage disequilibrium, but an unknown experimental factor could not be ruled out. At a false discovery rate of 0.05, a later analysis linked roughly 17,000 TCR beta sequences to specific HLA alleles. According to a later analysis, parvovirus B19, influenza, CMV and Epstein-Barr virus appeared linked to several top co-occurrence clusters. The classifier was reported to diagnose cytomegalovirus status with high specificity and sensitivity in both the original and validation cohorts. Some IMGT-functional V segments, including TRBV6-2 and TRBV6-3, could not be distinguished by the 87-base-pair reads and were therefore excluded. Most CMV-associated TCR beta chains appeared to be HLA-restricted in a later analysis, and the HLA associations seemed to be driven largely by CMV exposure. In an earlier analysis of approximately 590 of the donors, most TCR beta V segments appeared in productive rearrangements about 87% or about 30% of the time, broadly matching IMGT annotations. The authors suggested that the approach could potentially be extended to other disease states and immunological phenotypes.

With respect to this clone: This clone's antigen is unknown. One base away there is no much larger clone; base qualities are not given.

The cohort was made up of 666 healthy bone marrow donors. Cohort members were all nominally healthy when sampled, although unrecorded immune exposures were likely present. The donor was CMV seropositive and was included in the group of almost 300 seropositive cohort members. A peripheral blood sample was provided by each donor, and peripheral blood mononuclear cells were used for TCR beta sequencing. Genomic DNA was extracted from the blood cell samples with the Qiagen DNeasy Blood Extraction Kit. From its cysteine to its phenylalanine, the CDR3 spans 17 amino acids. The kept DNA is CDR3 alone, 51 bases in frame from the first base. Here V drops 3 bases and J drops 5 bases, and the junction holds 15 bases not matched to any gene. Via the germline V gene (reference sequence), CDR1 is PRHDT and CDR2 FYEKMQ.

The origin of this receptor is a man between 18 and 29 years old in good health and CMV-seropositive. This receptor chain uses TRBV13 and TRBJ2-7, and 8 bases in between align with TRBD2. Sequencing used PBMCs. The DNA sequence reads TGTGCCAGCAGCTTCACCGTCGGGGGGGCCTACCCCCACGAGCAGTACTTC. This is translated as CASSFTVGGAYPHEQYF.